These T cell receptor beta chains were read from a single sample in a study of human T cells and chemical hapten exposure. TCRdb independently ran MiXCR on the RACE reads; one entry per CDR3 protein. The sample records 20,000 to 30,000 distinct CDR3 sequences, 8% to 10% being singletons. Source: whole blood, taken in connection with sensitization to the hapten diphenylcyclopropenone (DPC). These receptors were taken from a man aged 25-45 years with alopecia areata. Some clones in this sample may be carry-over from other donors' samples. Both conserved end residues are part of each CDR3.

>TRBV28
CASKLGGGPDTQYF
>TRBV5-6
CASSLGAGANVLTF
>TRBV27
CASSPMLVIAPQHF
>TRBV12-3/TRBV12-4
CASSGGPGEAFF
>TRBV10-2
CASSEWVMSEAFF
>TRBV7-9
CASSSGDTRTEAFF
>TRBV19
CASSLTGNTEAFF
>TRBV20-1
CSAREGTGIREQYF
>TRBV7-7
CASSLDGSSGNTIYF
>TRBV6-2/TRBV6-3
CASSYGGGLSYEQYF
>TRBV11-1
CASSLARDAYNEQFF
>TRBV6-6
CASSYSPRNYYGYTF
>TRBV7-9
CASSPTGDAGYTF
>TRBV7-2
CASSLSLGGDTQYF
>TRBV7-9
CASSLLAGESDTQYF
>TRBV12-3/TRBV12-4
CASSLVSLLGAFF
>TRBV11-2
CASSFALAGITDTQYF
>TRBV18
CASSPHRTMDTQYF
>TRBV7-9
CASSVTFLSTDTQYF
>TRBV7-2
CATRPAEETQYF
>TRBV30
CAWSDRAGQPQHF
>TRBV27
CASTPGTSGRKPYNEQFF
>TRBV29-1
CSVAAGQGNQPQHF
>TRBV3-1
CASSQLGFRGEGEQYF
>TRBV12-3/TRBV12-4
CASRRQGSSNEKLFF
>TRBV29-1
CSVESQSYNEQFF
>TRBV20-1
CSAREQGGEKLFF